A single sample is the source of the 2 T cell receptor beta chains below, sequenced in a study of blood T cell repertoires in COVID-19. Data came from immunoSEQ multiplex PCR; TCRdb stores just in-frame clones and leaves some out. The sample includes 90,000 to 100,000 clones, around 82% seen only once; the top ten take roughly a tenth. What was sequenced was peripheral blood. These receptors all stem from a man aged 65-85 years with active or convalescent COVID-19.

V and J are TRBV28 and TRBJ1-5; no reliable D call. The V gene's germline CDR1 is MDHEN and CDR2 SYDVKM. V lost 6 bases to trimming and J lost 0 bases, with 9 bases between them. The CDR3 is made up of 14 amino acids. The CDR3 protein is CASSPWSSNQPQHF. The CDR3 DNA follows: TGTGCCAGCAGCCCATGGAGTAGCAATCAGCCCCAGCATTTT.

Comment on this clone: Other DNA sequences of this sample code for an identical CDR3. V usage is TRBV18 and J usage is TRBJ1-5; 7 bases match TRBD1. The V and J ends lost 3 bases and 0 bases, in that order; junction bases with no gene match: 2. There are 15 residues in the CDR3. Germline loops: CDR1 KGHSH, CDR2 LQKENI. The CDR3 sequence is CASSPNRGSNQPQHF. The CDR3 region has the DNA TGTGCCAGCTCACCCAACAGGGGTAGCAATCAGCCCCAGCATTTT.